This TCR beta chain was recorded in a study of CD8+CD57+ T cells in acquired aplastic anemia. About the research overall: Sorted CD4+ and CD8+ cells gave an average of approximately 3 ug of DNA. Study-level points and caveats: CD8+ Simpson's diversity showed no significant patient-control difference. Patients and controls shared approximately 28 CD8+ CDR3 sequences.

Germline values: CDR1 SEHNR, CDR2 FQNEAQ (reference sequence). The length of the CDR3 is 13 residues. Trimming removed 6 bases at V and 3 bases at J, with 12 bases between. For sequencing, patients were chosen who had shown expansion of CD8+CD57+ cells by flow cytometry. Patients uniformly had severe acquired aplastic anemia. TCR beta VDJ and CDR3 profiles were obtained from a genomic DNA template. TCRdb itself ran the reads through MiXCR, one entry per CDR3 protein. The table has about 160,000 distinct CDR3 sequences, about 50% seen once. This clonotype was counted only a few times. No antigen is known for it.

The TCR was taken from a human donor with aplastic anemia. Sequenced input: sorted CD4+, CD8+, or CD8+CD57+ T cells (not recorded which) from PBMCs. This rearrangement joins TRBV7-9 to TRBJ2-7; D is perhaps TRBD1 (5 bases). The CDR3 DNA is TGTGCCAGCAGGCCCGACAGTTACTACGAGCAGTACTTC. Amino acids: CASRPDSYYEQYF.